The T cell receptor beta chain under discussion was sequenced for a study of immune cell composition in non-small cell lung cancer. Trimming cost V 3 bases and J 1 base; bases outside gene matches: 4. The CDR3 has 16 residues. The V gene's germline CDR1 is SGHDN and CDR2 FVKESK. This table comes from immunoSEQ multiplex PCR, and its TCRdb copy is limited to in-frame clones, with some not included. Of 2,700 or so clones listed, 73% are singletons. Normal lung was taken at the farthest possible site, at least 3 cm from tumour. The same sample was also used in a study of CD4 T cells in lung cancer. This second study notes: Samples were tumor and non-adjacent lung from resected stage I-III patients. Some patients had received nivolumab or pembrolizumab before giving blood. In vitro naive T-cell priming might explain some blood-derived responses.

The receptor was derived from a human donor with non-small cell lung cancer. The source material was non-adjacent lung tissue. The chain carries TRBV14 and TRBJ1-3; 9 positions agree with TRBD1. The CDR3 region has the DNA TGTGCCAGCAGCCAGAGGGGACAGGGATCTGGAAACACCATATATTTT. This translates into CASSQRGQGSGNTIYF.